The 5 T cell receptor beta chains below come from one sample, sequenced in a study of blood T cells in healthy people across ages. Through a sample-barcoded 5' primer and a J-beta primer mix, a second PCR was run for about 6 to 11 cycles. TCRdb fed the 5' RACE reads into MiXCR, producing one record per CDR3 protein. This table holds about 580,000 distinct CDR3 sequences, under 55% found once. The sequencing sample was made of blood. These receptors all stem from an elderly man in good health.

This clonotype turned up a few times. The rearrangement uses TRBV29-1 and TRBJ2-1; the match to TRBD2 covers 8 bases. Germline V gene data show CDR1 as SQVTM and CDR2 as ANQGSEA. The CDR3 runs 20 residues. After removal of 1 base from V and 8 bases from J, the junction contained 25 bases not matched to a gene. The CDR3 bases are TGCAGCGTTGAAGCCCCCGGGACTAGTCTGAACCCGAGCGGAACGCATGAGCAGTTCTTC. It specifies CSVEAPGTSLNPSGTHEQFF.

This clonotype was detected only a few times. The chain joins TRBV30 to TRBJ2-3; 8 nucleotides line up with TRBD1. This CDR3 contains 15 residues. Germline loops: CDR1 GTSNPN, CDR2 SVGIG (reference sequence). V lost 0 bases, J lost 4 bases, and 6 bases stayed unmatched. The CDR3 nucleotides read TGTGCCTGGAGTGTTTGGCAGGGGGCCTCAGATACGCAGTATTTT. Translating gives CAWSVWQGASDTQYF.

V gene TRBV2 combines with J gene TRBJ2-1; D gene ambiguous. The CDR3 has 13 amino acids. Germline values: CDR1 SNHLY, CDR2 FYNNEI. V lost 7 bases, J lost 4 bases, and 11 bases lay in between. CDR3 region: CASIGHPYNEQFF. CDR3 nucleotides: TGTGCCAGCATAGGCCACCCTTACAATGAGCAGTTCTTC.

This clonotype appeared a few times. A much larger clonotype is one base distant, so this may be a read error. The chain combines TRBV6-5 with TRBJ2-6; 10 nucleotides match TRBD1. CDR3 length: 18 amino acids. Germline-derived CDR1 and CDR2 are MNHEY and SVGAGI. Losses at the gene ends were 2 bases for V and 0 bases for J; bases not matched to a gene: 4. Here the CDR3 reads CASSYGTGVVSGANVLTF. The CDR3 coding sequence is TGTGCCAGCAGTTACGGGACAGGGGTGGTCTCTGGGGCCAACGTCCTGACTTTC.

The chain uses TRBV7-8 and TRBJ1-1; TRBD1 agrees at 8 bases. Germline V gives CDR1 SGHVS, CDR2 FQNEAQ. The CDR3 covers 15 residues. V dropped 2 bases and J dropped 2; count of bases not matched to a gene: 4. The CDR3 DNA follows: TGTGCCAGCAGCTTACGCGACAGGGGTAACACTGAAGCTTTCTTT. Protein product: CASSLRDRGNTEAFF.